The rows below give T cell receptor beta chains drawn from one sample of a study of blood T cell repertoires in COVID-19. Clones were sequenced by immunoSEQ multiplex PCR, and TCRdb holds only the in-frame ones, with some missing. Among 150,000 to 200,000 clones, roughly 90% were seen once, and the ten largest hold roughly 5%. Sequencing used peripheral blood. Source of these receptors: a man in his thirties or forties with COVID-19, enrolled during active disease. The CDR3 runs from the conserved cysteine through the conserved F or W. Fields, in order: V gene, J gene, clone size, D gene, CDR3 DNA, CDR3 protein. The D gene is left open where the match is weak. The size of a clone is reported for some rows only, either as once, few or many, or as a class for expanded clones.

v_call: TRBV2
j_call: TRBJ2-3
clone_size: -
d_call: TRBD2
cdr3_nt: TGTGCCAGCAGTATAGCGGGAGCAAGAGCAGATACGCAGTATTTT
cdr3_aa: CASSIAGARADTQYF

v_call: TRBV10-3
j_call: TRBJ2-7
clone_size: once
d_call: -
cdr3_nt: TGTGCCATCAGTGTGCGCGGGGGCCCCTACGAGCAGTACTTC
cdr3_aa: CAISVRGGPYEQYF

v_call: TRBV19
j_call: TRBJ2-2
clone_size: -
d_call: -
cdr3_nt: TGTGCCAGTAGTATTGTTGGGGTCAGGGCCGGGGAGCTGTTTTTT
cdr3_aa: CASSIVGVRAGELFF

v_call: TRBV5-1
j_call: TRBJ1-2
clone_size: -
d_call: -
cdr3_nt: TGCGCCAGCAGCTTGTCACCACACCAGGGCGTGAGATATGGCTACACCTTC
cdr3_aa: CASSLSPHQGVRYGYTF

v_call: TRBV9
j_call: TRBJ2-1
clone_size: -
d_call: TRBD2
cdr3_nt: TGTGCCAGCAGCGTAGGGGCTAGCGGGTATAATGAGCAGTTCTTC
cdr3_aa: CASSVGASGYNEQFF

v_call: TRBV19
j_call: TRBJ1-5
clone_size: -
d_call: -
cdr3_nt: TGTGCCAGTAGTATAGTCTGGCAGGGGCCCAATAGCAATCAGCCCCAGCATTTT
cdr3_aa: CASSIVWQGPNSNQPQHF

v_call: TRBV29-1
j_call: TRBJ1-1
clone_size: few
d_call: TRBD1
cdr3_nt: TGCAGCGTTGCGGGACAGGGGGGCACTGAAGCTTTCTTT
cdr3_aa: CSVAGQGGTEAFF

v_call: TRBV28
j_call: TRBJ1-2
clone_size: -
d_call: TRBD1
cdr3_nt: TGTGCCAGCAGTTTATTGCGCCCGACAGGGGGCAACTATGGCTACACCTTC
cdr3_aa: CASSLLRPTGGNYGYTF

v_call: TRBV11-3
j_call: TRBJ2-3
clone_size: -
d_call: -
cdr3_nt: TGTGCCAGCAGCCCCTCTCGGAGCACAGATACGCAGTATTTT
cdr3_aa: CASSPSRSTDTQYF

v_call: TRBV5-1
j_call: TRBJ1-3
clone_size: -
d_call: -
cdr3_nt: TGCGCCAGCAGGGACAGTAGTGGAAACACCATATATTTT
cdr3_aa: CASRDSSGNTIYF

v_call: TRBV5-1
j_call: TRBJ1-5
clone_size: -
d_call: TRBD1
cdr3_nt: TGCGCCAGCAGCTTGGCAGGGGGTCAGCCCCAGCATTTT
cdr3_aa: CASSLAGGQPQHF

v_call: TRBV28
j_call: TRBJ1-5
clone_size: -
d_call: -
cdr3_nt: TGTGCCAGCAGTTCCCACAGGGTGAGCAATCAGCCCCAGCATTTT
cdr3_aa: CASSSHRVSNQPQHF

v_call: TRBV18
j_call: TRBJ1-3
clone_size: -
d_call: -
cdr3_nt: TGTGCCAGCTCACCACCGACTCGGCCCTGGAACACCATATATTTT
cdr3_aa: CASSPPTRPWNTIYF

v_call: TRBV27
j_call: TRBJ2-7
clone_size: -
d_call: -
cdr3_nt: TGTGCCAGCAGTTTTGTGTCGGGTGTCGGCTCCTACGAGCAGTACTTC
cdr3_aa: CASSFVSGVGSYEQYF

v_call: TRBV7-6
j_call: TRBJ2-2
clone_size: -
d_call: TRBD1
cdr3_nt: TGTGCCAGCAGCCCGGGACAGCCGAACACCGGGGAGCTGTTTTTT
cdr3_aa: CASSPGQPNTGELFF

v_call: TRBV4-3
j_call: TRBJ1-5
clone_size: -
d_call: -
cdr3_nt: TGCGCCAGCAGCCAAGATCCCCACGCGCGGGGGTTCGGTTGGAAACCCCAGCATTTT
cdr3_aa: CASSQDPHARGFGWKPQHF

v_call: TRBV9
j_call: TRBJ2-6
clone_size: -
d_call: -
cdr3_nt: TGTGCCAGCAGCGGCAGGGCTGGGGCCAACGTCCTGACTTTC
cdr3_aa: CASSGRAGANVLTF

v_call: TRBV9
j_call: TRBJ1-5
clone_size: -
d_call: TRBD1
cdr3_nt: TGTGCCAGCAGCGCGACAGGGGCCAGCAATCAGCCCCAGCATTTT
cdr3_aa: CASSATGASNQPQHF

v_call: TRBV19
j_call: TRBJ2-7
clone_size: -
d_call: -
cdr3_nt: TGTGCCAGTAGTACGACCCACTTTAGGAGCGAGCAGTACTTC
cdr3_aa: CASSTTHFRSEQYF

v_call: TRBV9
j_call: TRBJ2-1
clone_size: -
d_call: -
cdr3_nt: TGTGCCAGCAGCGTAGTTGCGGAGGGTTACAATGAGCAGTTCTTC
cdr3_aa: CASSVVAEGYNEQFF

v_call: TRBV27
j_call: TRBJ1-2
clone_size: -
d_call: TRBD1
cdr3_nt: TGTGCCAGCAGTCCTACCCGGGACAGGGTCGGCTACACCTTC
cdr3_aa: CASSPTRDRVGYTF

v_call: TRBV7-2
j_call: TRBJ1-1
clone_size: -
d_call: -
cdr3_nt: TGTGCCAGCAGTCTCCGGGGGGGGGCCCCTGAAGCTTTCTTT
cdr3_aa: CASSLRGGAPEAFF

v_call: TRBV7-6
j_call: TRBJ2-2
clone_size: -
d_call: -
cdr3_nt: TGTGCCAGCAGCTTAATGGCTAGGACAGCGATGGCCGGGGAGCTGTTTTTT
cdr3_aa: CASSLMARTAMAGELFF

v_call: TRBV18
j_call: TRBJ1-5
clone_size: -
d_call: TRBD1
cdr3_nt: TGTGCCAGCTCACCAGGGTCAGGGGGAAGTCGTCAGCCCCAGCATTTT
cdr3_aa: CASSPGSGGSRQPQHF

v_call: TRBV18
j_call: TRBJ2-7
clone_size: -
d_call: -
cdr3_nt: TGTGCCAGCTCACCACCCGGGGAGCGCGAGCAGTACTTC
cdr3_aa: CASSPPGEREQYF

v_call: TRBV7-9
j_call: TRBJ1-5
clone_size: -
d_call: -
cdr3_nt: TGTGCCAGCAGCCCTACAGAGAGCAATCAGCCCCAGCATTTT
cdr3_aa: CASSPTESNQPQHF

v_call: TRBV27
j_call: TRBJ1-5
clone_size: -
d_call: TRBD1
cdr3_nt: TGTGCCAGCAGTTTATCGGGACAGATACGTTCGCCCCAGCATTTT
cdr3_aa: CASSLSGQIRSPQHF

v_call: TRBV21-1
j_call: TRBJ1-3
clone_size: -
d_call: -
cdr3_nt: TGTGCCAGCAGCAAAGACAGGGGGGCCGGAAACACCATATATTTT
cdr3_aa: CASSKDRGAGNTIYF

v_call: TRBV5-1
j_call: TRBJ2-1
clone_size: -
d_call: TRBD2
cdr3_nt: TGCGCCAGCAGCCCAGGGACTAGCGGGGATTCCTACAATGAGCAGTTCTTC
cdr3_aa: CASSPGTSGDSYNEQFF

v_call: TRBV28
j_call: TRBJ1-3
clone_size: once
d_call: -
cdr3_nt: TGTGCCAGCAGTTTGGGGACACGGGATTTCTCTGGAAACACCATATATTTT
cdr3_aa: CASSLGTRDFSGNTIYF

v_call: TRBV7-2
j_call: TRBJ2-5
clone_size: -
d_call: TRBD1
cdr3_nt: TGTGCCAGCAGCTTTGTACAGGGGGTAGGAGAGACCCAGTACTTC
cdr3_aa: CASSFVQGVGETQYF

v_call: TRBV28
j_call: TRBJ2-1
clone_size: -
d_call: TRBD2
cdr3_nt: TGTGCCAGCAGTCACCTTACTAGCGGGACCTACAATGAGCAGTTCTTC
cdr3_aa: CASSHLTSGTYNEQFF

v_call: TRBV7-8
j_call: TRBJ2-1
clone_size: -
d_call: TRBD2
cdr3_nt: TGTGCCAGCAGCTCCCTAGTAGCGGGAGGGGGGTGGTCCTACAATGAGCAGTTCTTC
cdr3_aa: CASSSLVAGGGWSYNEQFF